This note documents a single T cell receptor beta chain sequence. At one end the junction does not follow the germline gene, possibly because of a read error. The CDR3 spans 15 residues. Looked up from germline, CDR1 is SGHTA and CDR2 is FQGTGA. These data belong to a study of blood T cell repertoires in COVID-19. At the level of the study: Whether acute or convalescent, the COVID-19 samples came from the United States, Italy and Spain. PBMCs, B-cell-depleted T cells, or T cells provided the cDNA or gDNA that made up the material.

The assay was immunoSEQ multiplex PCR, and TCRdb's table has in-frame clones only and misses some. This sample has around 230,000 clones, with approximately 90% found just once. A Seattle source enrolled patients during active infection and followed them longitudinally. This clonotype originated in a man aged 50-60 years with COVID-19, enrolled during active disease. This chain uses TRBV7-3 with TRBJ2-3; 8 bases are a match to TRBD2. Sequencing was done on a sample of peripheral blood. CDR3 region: CASSVTSGTTDTQYF. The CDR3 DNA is TGTGCCAGCAGCGTAACTAGCGGAACCACAGATACGCAGTATTTT.